These 17 T cell receptor beta chains were all obtained from the same sample, sequenced in a study of T cell repertoires in cytomegalovirus infection. One entry per CDR3 protein results from TCRdb running MiXCR on the reads. The sample shows approximately 1,000,000 distinct CDR3 sequences, roughly 30% of them seen only once. Their cognate antigens are unknown. Specimen: cultured CD8+ T cells from PBMCs, collected from culture after CMV antigen stimulation. The receptor source for this set is a human donor in good health (CMV status not recorded). Some clones in this sample may be carry-over from other donors' samples.

The rearrangement uses TRBV20-1 and TRBJ2-7; 11 bases match TRBD1. The length of the CDR3 is 16 residues. CDR1 is DFQATT and CDR2 is SNEGSKA in the germline V gene (reference sequence). V shed 5 bases, J shed 2 bases, and the junction held 11 bases outside the gene matches. The CDR3 nucleotides read TGCAGTGCTGCCGGACAGGGGGCTATGCGCCCCTACGAGCAGTACGTC. This encodes CSAAGQGAMRPYEQYV.

This sequence joins TRBV19 and TRBJ2-1; 8 positions match TRBD2. V dropped 4 bases and J dropped 14; count of bases not matched to a gene: 10. Germline values: CDR1 LNHDA, CDR2 SQIVND (reference sequence). CDR3 length: 13 amino acids. CDR3 DNA sequence: TGTGCCAGTAGTACCACCGTCCGGGGGGGCGAGTTCTTC. This encodes CASSTTVRGGEFF.

The chain links TRBV19 to TRBJ1-1, with TRBD1 as a possible D gene (5 bases). This CDR3 contains 15 residues. V shed 3 bases and J shed 4 bases, with 15 bases lying between them. CDR1 and CDR2 (germline): LNHDA, SQIVND (reference sequence). CDR3 in amino acids: CASSMDPPGITEAFF. The DNA of the CDR3 is TGTGCCAGTAGTATGGATCCCCCAGGGATCACTGAAGCTTTCTTT. Drawing the rest from reference TRBV19 and TRBJ1-1, the complete variable domain is DGGITQSPKYLFRKEGQNVTLSCEQNLNHDAMYWYRQDPGQGLRLIYYSQIVNDFQKGDIAEGYSVSREKKESFPLTVTSAQKNPTAFYLCASSMDPPGITEAFFGQGTRLTVV.

V gene TRBV7-6 combines with J gene TRBJ2-7; maybe TRBD2 (6 bases). With 3 bases removed from V and 5 bases from J, the gap between germline ends came to 23 bases. From germline, CDR1 is SGHVS and CDR2 FNYEAQ. The CDR3 is made up of 17 amino acids. CDR3 bases: TGTGCCAGCAGCTTTCATTCCCGGGGCGCGGGAATCCACGAGCAGTACTTC. It is translated as CASSFHSRGAGIHEQYF.

The chain recombines TRBV20-1 with TRBJ1-1, with 7 positions matching TRBD1. With 0 bases clipped from V and 5 bases from J, the junction kept 12 bases outside the gene matches. CDR1 DFQATT and CDR2 SNEGSKA come from the germline V gene (reference sequence). This CDR3 has 16 residues. As DNA, the CDR3 is TGCAGTGCTAGAGAATGGTCCCAGGGGGAGGCGACTGAAGCTTTCTTT. Translating gives CSAREWSQGEATEAFF.

The chain combines TRBV20-1 with TRBJ2-7, with TRBD1 identical over 8 bases. Germline lookup yields CDR1 DFQATT and CDR2 SNEGSKA (reference sequence). This CDR3 comprises 13 residues. V shed 3 bases and J 3 bases; nucleotides not matched to a gene: 4. The CDR3 region is CSASWTGSYEQYF. The CDR3 coding sequence is TGCAGTGCTAGTTGGACAGGGAGCTACGAGCAGTACTTC.

V and J are TRBV24-1 and TRBJ2-1; TRBD2 matches at 9 bases. The J segment lost 0 bases and the V segment lost 5 bases, leaving 10 bases of the junction unmatched. The CDR3 has 18 residues. Germline values: CDR1 KGHDR, CDR2 SFDVKD. The CDR3: CATSAAGGPFFSYNEQFF. The CDR3 DNA is TGTGCCACCAGTGCCGCGGGGGGGCCGTTTTTCTCCTACAATGAGCAGTTCTTC.

This clonotype was seen many times. The chain uses TRBV28 and TRBJ2-2; 8 bases line up with TRBD2. V trimming: 2 bases; J trimming: 2 bases; junction bases outside the gene matches: 4. Germline values: CDR1 MDHEN, CDR2 SYDVKM. The CDR3 has 16 amino acids. This chain's CDR3 is CASSLVGGDNTGELFF. DNA of the CDR3: TGTGCCAGCAGTTTAGTCGGGGGGGATAACACCGGGGAGCTGTTTTTT.

The V call is TRBV7-9, the J call TRBJ1-2, with D maybe TRBD1 (5 bases). This CDR3 is 15 amino acids long. CDR1 SEHNR and CDR2 FQNEAQ come from the germline V gene (reference sequence). V lost 1 base and J lost 6, with 15 bases in between. For the CDR3, the DNA is TGTGCCAGCAGCTTAGTGCAGGCTAGGGGAAATGGCTACACCTTC. Protein product: CASSLVQARGNGYTF.

The chain links TRBV7-9 to TRBJ1-2; D possibly corresponds to TRBD1 (5 bases). Germline values: CDR1 SEHNR, CDR2 FQNEAQ (reference sequence). The CDR3 runs to 15 residues. Trimming left V 5 bases short and J 6 bases short, with 19 bases between. CDR3 loop: CASSPGGLFEDGYTF. The CDR3 region has the DNA TGTGCCAGCAGCCCCGGGGGACTCTTTGAAGATGGCTACACCTTC.

The chain has TRBV19 and TRBJ2-3; no clear D gene. The CDR3 has 15 amino acids. V gave up 0 bases and J gave up 0 bases, with 7 bases separating them. Germline V gene data show CDR1 as LNHDA and CDR2 as SQIVND (reference sequence). CDR3 sequence: CASSIDPTSTDTQYF. The DNA of the CDR3 is TGTGCCAGTAGTATAGATCCAACTAGCACAGATACGCAGTATTTT.

The V gene is TRBV4-2, the J gene TRBJ2-3, with TRBD2 matching 14 bases. Losses at the gene ends were 4 bases for V and 6 bases for J; bases not matched to a gene: 6. The CDR3 loop spans 16 amino acids. CDR1 is LGHNA, CDR2 YNFKEQ, per germline. As DNA, the CDR3 is TGTGCCAGCAGCCGAGGGACTAGCGGGGGAGTGGATACGCAGTATTTT. Translating it yields CASSRGTSGGVDTQYF.

This chain uses TRBV27 with TRBJ2-5; 8 bases are a match to TRBD1. The CDR3 is 15 residues long. V was pared by 2 bases and J by 5 bases, with 7 bases of the junction left unmatched. Germline CDR1 and CDR2: MNHEY and SMNVEV (reference sequence). This CDR3 is CASSLRDRFGETQYF. CDR3 DNA sequence: TGTGCCAGCAGTTTACGGGACAGGTTTGGGGAGACCCAGTACTTC.

The chain uses TRBV28 and TRBJ1-3; D unresolved. The V and J ends lost 5 bases and 2 bases respectively, with 13 bases between them. This CDR3 contains 15 residues. Germline assignment: CDR1 MDHEN and CDR2 SYDVKM. Here the CDR3 reads CASSPHGVTGNTIYF. DNA for the CDR3: TGTGCCAGCAGTCCCCATGGGGTTACTGGAAACACCATATATTTT.

There are a few counts of this clonotype. The chain joins TRBV2 to TRBJ2-7, with D tentatively TRBD1 (6 bases). Germline V lookup: CDR1 SNHLY, CDR2 FYNNEI. Trimming stripped 5 bases from V and 3 bases from J, with 14 bases between. This CDR3 comprises 14 residues. CDR3 nucleotide sequence: TGTGCCAGCAGTAATCCAAGAGGGGGCTACGAGCAGTACTTC. As protein: CASSNPRGGYEQYF.

This clonotype was detected only a few times. The V and J genes are TRBV7-9 and TRBJ2-7; possibly TRBD2 for D (5 bases). The CDR3 consists of 15 residues. The V end was cut by 2 bases, the J end by 3 bases, with 14 bases between. Germline V gene sequence: CDR1 SEHNR, CDR2 FQNEAQ (reference sequence). The CDR3 here is CASSLRRLGSYEQYF. The CDR3 bases are TGTGCCAGCAGCTTACGGCGACTTGGGAGCTACGAGCAGTACTTC.

The rearrangement joins TRBV10-3 to TRBJ2-1; the match to TRBD1 covers 7 bases. The CDR3 loop spans 15 amino acids. Germline V gene lookup returns CDR1 ENHRY and CDR2 SYGVKD. The trim removed 5 bases at V and 6 bases at J, leaving 10 bases unmatched. CDR3 protein: CAISPGQPYVNEQFF. CDR3 nucleotide sequence: TGTGCCATCAGTCCGGGACAGCCTTACGTCAATGAGCAGTTCTTC.